Here is one T cell receptor beta chain with its context. The target antigen is unknown. This sample stems from a study of T cells in Graves' hyperthyroidism and ophthalmopathy. Study-wide background: Before any treatment, at initial diagnosis, peripheral blood was collected. Study-wide results and caveats: The model's output predicted ophthalmopathy at a median of about 6.5 months prior to onset.

The study left out patients who had uncontrolled infection, other autoimmune disease, pregnancy or lactation. Diagnoses used clinical symptoms, serum thyroxine and TRAb, thyroid ultrasound and orbital computed tomography. Template material for amplifying TCR beta CDR3 regions consisted of RNA transcripts. First-round RT-PCR targeting the TCR CDR3 was performed with the HTBI primer set. In TCRdb, the multiplex PCR reads were re-called with MiXCR into one record per CDR3 protein. The sample includes some 420,000 distinct CDR3 sequences, roughly 13% of them seen just once. The V gene's germline CDR1 is ENHRY and CDR2 SYGVKD. V lost 5 bases and J lost 0, with 12 bases in between. The CDR3 covers 15 residues.

The V call is TRBV10-3, the J call TRBJ2-3; a possible D gene is TRBD2 (5 bases). Sequenced: blood. The clonotype comes from a young woman with Graves' hyperthyroidism. CDR3 in DNA: TGTGCCATCAGTAACGGCGGGCCTAGCACAGATACGCAGTATTTT. Its translation: CAISNGGPSTDTQYF.